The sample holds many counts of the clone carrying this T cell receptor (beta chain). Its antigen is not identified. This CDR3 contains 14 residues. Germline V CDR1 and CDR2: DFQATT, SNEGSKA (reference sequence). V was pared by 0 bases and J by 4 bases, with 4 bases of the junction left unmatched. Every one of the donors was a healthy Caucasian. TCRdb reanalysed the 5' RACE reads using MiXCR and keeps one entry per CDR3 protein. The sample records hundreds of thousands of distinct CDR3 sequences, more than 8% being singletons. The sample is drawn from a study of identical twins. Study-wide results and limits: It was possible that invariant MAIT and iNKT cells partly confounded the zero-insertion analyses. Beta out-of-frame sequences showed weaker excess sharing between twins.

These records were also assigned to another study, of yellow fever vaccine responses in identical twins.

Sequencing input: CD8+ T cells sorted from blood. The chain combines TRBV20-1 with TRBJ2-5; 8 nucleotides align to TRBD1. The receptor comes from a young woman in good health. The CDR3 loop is CSARDGGTGETQYF. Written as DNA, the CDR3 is TGCAGTGCTAGAGATGGGGGGACAGGAGAGACCCAGTACTTC.